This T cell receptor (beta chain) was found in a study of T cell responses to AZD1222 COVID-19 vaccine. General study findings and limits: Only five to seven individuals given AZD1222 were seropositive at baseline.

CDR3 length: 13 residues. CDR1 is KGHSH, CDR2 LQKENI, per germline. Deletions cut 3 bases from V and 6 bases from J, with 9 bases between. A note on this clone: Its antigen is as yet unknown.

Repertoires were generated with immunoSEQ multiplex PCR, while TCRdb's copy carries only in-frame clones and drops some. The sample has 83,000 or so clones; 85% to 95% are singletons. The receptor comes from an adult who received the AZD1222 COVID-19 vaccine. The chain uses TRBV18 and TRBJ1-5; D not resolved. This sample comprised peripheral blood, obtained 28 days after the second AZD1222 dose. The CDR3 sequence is CASSPDGSQPQHF. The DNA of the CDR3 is TGTGCCAGCTCACCGGACGGTAGTCAGCCCCAGCATTTT.